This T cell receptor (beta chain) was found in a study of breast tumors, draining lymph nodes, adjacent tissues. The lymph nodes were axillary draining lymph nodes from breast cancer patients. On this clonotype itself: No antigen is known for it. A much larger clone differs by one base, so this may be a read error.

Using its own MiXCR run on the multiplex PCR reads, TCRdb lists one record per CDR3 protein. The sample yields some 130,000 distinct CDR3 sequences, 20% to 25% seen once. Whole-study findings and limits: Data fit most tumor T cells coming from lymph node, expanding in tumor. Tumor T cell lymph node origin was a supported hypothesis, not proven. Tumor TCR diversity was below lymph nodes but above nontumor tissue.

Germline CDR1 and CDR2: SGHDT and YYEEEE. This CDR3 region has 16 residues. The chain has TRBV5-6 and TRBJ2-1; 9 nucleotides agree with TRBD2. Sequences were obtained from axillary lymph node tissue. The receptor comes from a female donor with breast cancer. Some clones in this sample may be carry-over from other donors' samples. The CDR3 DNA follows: TGTGCCAGCAGCAGCCTAGCGGGAAGCTCCTACAATGAGCAGTCCTTC. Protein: CASSSLAGSSYNEQSF.